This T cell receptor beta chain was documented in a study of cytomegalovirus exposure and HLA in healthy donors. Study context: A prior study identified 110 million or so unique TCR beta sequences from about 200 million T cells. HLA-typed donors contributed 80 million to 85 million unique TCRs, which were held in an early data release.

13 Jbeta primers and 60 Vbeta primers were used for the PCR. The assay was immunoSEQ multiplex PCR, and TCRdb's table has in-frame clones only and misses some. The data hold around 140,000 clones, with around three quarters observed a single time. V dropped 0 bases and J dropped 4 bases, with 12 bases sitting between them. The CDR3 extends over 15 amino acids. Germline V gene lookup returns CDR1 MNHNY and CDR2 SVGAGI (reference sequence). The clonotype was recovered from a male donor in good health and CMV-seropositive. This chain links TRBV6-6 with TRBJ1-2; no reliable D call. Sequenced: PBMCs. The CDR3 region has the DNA TGTGCCAGCAGTTACTCTTCGGTGGGAGGCTATGGCTACACCTTC. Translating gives CASSYSSVGGYGYTF.